This TCR beta chain originates from a study of blood T cell repertoires in COVID-19. About the research overall: T cells, B-cell-depleted T cells, or PBMCs supplied cDNA or gDNA.

Sequenced by immunoSEQ multiplex PCR; TCRdb stores in-frame clones only, minus some. The sample has 150,000 to 200,000 clones; 65% to 90% are singletons. This clone was counted only a few times. This TCR was recovered from a man in his sixties with acute or convalescent COVID-19. Sequencing was carried out using peripheral blood.

The CDR3 spells CASSEATGTTEAFF. The CDR3 coding sequence is TGTGCCAGCAGTGAAGCGACAGGAACGACTGAAGCTTTCTTT. V gene TRBV2 combines with J gene TRBJ1-1; TRBD1 is a possible D gene (6 bases). The CDR3 runs 14 residues. Germline loops: CDR1 SNHLY, CDR2 FYNNEI. Trimming cost V 0 bases and J 5 bases, with 10 bases left between them.